This note documents a single T cell receptor beta chain sequence. What it recognizes is unknown. This specimen comes from a study of cytomegalovirus exposure and HLA in healthy donors. On the study more broadly: Around 78 million unique TCR sequences came from HLA-typed donors in an early release.

The CDR3 is 12 amino acids. Germline V gene data show CDR1 as SQVTM and CDR2 as ANQGSEA. V dropped 4 bases and J dropped 3; count of bases not matched to a gene: 1. General study points: Three CMV-associated chains were confirmed in vitro to be specific for CMV antigens.

Vbeta (60) and Jbeta (13) primers were used in the PCR. Clones were read by immunoSEQ multiplex PCR, and TCRdb kept only the in-frame ones, dropping some. This sample contains roughly 45,000 clones. This clonotype originated in a woman younger than 45 in good health and CMV-seronegative. The material sequenced was PBMCs. The V gene is TRBV29-1, the J gene TRBJ2-7; 9 positions match TRBD1. The CDR3, as DNA: TGCAGCGTTGGGACAGGGGTCTACGAGCAGTACTTC. Translating it yields CSVGTGVYEQYF.